A selection of T cell receptor beta chains follows, all from one sample in a study of TIL therapy for anti-PD-1-resistant metastatic lung cancer. Profiled with immunoSEQ multiplex PCR; TCRdb holds only in-frame clones, not every one. The data contain about 50,000 clones, 65% to 80% of them singletons. The sample here was blood, taken at baseline. The receptors originated from a woman between 25 and 80 years old with non-small cell lung cancer. Each CDR3 is given with its conserved first and last residue. Each record gives: J gene, V gene, clone size, D gene, CDR3 DNA, CDR3 protein. A D gene is named only where the DNA matches it firmly. For some rows the clone size is stated as once, few or many, or as a class when expanded; others skip it.

J gene: TRBJ1-6
V gene: TRBV6-5
clone size: few
D gene: NA
CDR3 DNA: TGTGCCAGCAGTTCCCGGATCTTCCCCGGTTCACCCCTCCACTTT
CDR3 protein: CASSSRIFPGSPLHF

J gene: TRBJ1-4
V gene: TRBV5-5
clone size: NA
D gene: NA
CDR3 DNA: TGTGCCAGCAGCTTGATGACAACTAATGAAAAACTGTTTTTT
CDR3 protein: CASSLMTTNEKLFF

J gene: TRBJ2-1
V gene: TRBV12-5
clone size: NA
D gene: NA
CDR3 DNA: TGTGCTAGTGGGGAGAACTATGAGCAGTTCTTC
CDR3 protein: CASGENYEQFF

J gene: TRBJ2-2
V gene: TRBV9
clone size: NA
D gene: NA
CDR3 DNA: TGTGCCAGCGGCTCAGGGATCACCGGGGAGCTGTTTTTT
CDR3 protein: CASGSGITGELFF

J gene: TRBJ2-7
V gene: TRBV19
clone size: NA
D gene: NA
CDR3 DNA: TGTGCCAGTAGTATAGCGGCCGCAACTTGGAACGAGCAGTACTTC
CDR3 protein: CASSIAAATWNEQYF

J gene: TRBJ1-2
V gene: TRBV27
clone size: NA
D gene: NA
CDR3 DNA: TGTGCCAGCAGTTTTGGAGGGAGTGGGTATGGCTACACCTTC
CDR3 protein: CASSFGGSGYGYTF

J gene: TRBJ1-4
V gene: TRBV4-2
clone size: once
D gene: TRBD1
CDR3 DNA: TGTGCCAGCAGCCAACCCCCGGGAGGGGGCGTTATGAATGAAAAACTGTTTTTT
CDR3 protein: CASSQPPGGGVMNEKLFF

J gene: TRBJ2-7
V gene: TRBV28
clone size: NA
D gene: NA
CDR3 DNA: TGTGCCAGCCGACGTTCGGGTGAGCAGTACTTC
CDR3 protein: CASRRSGEQYF

J gene: TRBJ2-7
V gene: TRBV7-3
clone size: NA
D gene: NA
CDR3 DNA: TGTGCCAGCAGCCTAGGGGGACCCTACGAGCAGTACTTC
CDR3 protein: CASSLGGPYEQYF

J gene: TRBJ2-3
V gene: TRBV10-3
clone size: NA
D gene: TRBD1
CDR3 DNA: TGTGCCATCAGTGTCCAACAGGGGGCGGGTTCAGATACGCAGTATTTT
CDR3 protein: CAISVQQGAGSDTQYF

J gene: TRBJ2-5
V gene: TRBV19
clone size: NA
D gene: NA
CDR3 DNA: TGTGCCAGTAGTCCCCCCGTGGGGACCCAGTACTTC
CDR3 protein: CASSPPVGTQYF

J gene: TRBJ2-7
V gene: TRBV6-6
clone size: NA
D gene: NA
CDR3 DNA: TGTGCCAGCAGGAGCCTAAGCTCCTACGAGCAGTACTTC
CDR3 protein: CASRSLSSYEQYF

J gene: TRBJ2-1
V gene: TRBV28
clone size: NA
D gene: TRBD1
CDR3 DNA: TGTGCCAGCAGTTTAGGCAGGGGGAGTAGCAATGAGCAGTTCTTC
CDR3 protein: CASSLGRGSSNEQFF

J gene: TRBJ1-1
V gene: TRBV10-3
clone size: NA
D gene: NA
CDR3 DNA: TGTGCCATCACCAGACAAGCCGAGAACACTGAAGCTTTCTTT
CDR3 protein: CAITRQAENTEAFF

J gene: TRBJ2-7
V gene: TRBV6-1
clone size: NA
D gene: NA
CDR3 DNA: TGTGCCAGCAGTGAAGGGGCAGGGCCGAAATACGAGCAGTACTTC
CDR3 protein: CASSEGAGPKYEQYF

J gene: TRBJ2-1
V gene: TRBV6-1
clone size: NA
D gene: TRBD1
CDR3 DNA: TGTGCCAGCAGTTTCGACAGGGCCCAGTTCTTC
CDR3 protein: CASSFDRAQFF

J gene: TRBJ2-6
V gene: TRBV19
clone size: NA
D gene: NA
CDR3 DNA: TGTGCCAGTAGGGTCAGAGCAGGCGTCTCTGGGGCCAACGTCCTGACTTTC
CDR3 protein: CASRVRAGVSGANVLTF

J gene: TRBJ2-5
V gene: TRBV6-5
clone size: once
D gene: TRBD2
CDR3 DNA: TGTGCCAGCAGTTACCGAGGACTAGCGGGGGAAGAGACCCAGTACTTC
CDR3 protein: CASSYRGLAGEETQYF

J gene: TRBJ1-5
V gene: TRBV21-1
clone size: NA
D gene: NA
CDR3 DNA: TGTGCCAGCAGCAAAAAGGCAGGGAATCAGCCCCAGCATTTT
CDR3 protein: CASSKKAGNQPQHF

J gene: TRBJ2-5
V gene: TRBV6-6
clone size: NA
D gene: TRBD1
CDR3 DNA: TGTGCCAGCAGTCCTACCGCACAGGGGTGGGAGCAGTACTTC
CDR3 protein: CASSPTAQGWEQYF

J gene: TRBJ2-5
V gene: TRBV18
clone size: few
D gene: TRBD2
CDR3 DNA: TGTGCCAGTCAACCGGGGCTAGCGGGAGACACCCAGTACTTC
CDR3 protein: CASQPGLAGDTQYF

J gene: TRBJ1-4
V gene: TRBV15
clone size: NA
D gene: NA
CDR3 DNA: TGTGCCACCAGCAGGGGCAGGGATGAAAAACTGTTTTTT
CDR3 protein: CATSRGRDEKLFF

J gene: TRBJ2-5
V gene: TRBV9
clone size: NA
D gene: NA
CDR3 DNA: TGTGCCAGCAGCGTAGGGGGGAGTGGTAAAGAGACCCAGTACTTC
CDR3 protein: CASSVGGSGKETQYF

J gene: TRBJ2-3
V gene: TRBV5-4
clone size: NA
D gene: TRBD2
CDR3 DNA: TGTGCCAGCAGCTCTCCCAGCGGGAGGGTCACAGATACGCAGTATTTT
CDR3 protein: CASSSPSGRVTDTQYF

J gene: TRBJ1-1
V gene: TRBV5-4
clone size: NA
D gene: NA
CDR3 DNA: TGTGCCAGCAGCGAAAAAGGACGTCCGGGAGCTTTCTTT
CDR3 protein: CASSEKGRPGAFF

J gene: TRBJ1-4
V gene: TRBV7-9
clone size: few
D gene: TRBD1
CDR3 DNA: TGTGCCAGCAGCTTGGAGGACAGGGCCACGTTTTTT
CDR3 protein: CASSLEDRATFF

J gene: TRBJ1-6
V gene: TRBV19
clone size: few
D gene: NA
CDR3 DNA: TGTGCCAGTACAAGACGGTATAATTCACCCCTCCACTTT
CDR3 protein: CASTRRYNSPLHF

J gene: TRBJ2-7
V gene: TRBV19
clone size: few
D gene: NA
CDR3 DNA: TGTGCCAGTAGTTCCCCCCGAGGGAACGAGCAGTACTTC
CDR3 protein: CASSSPRGNEQYF

J gene: TRBJ2-5
V gene: TRBV10-1
clone size: NA
D gene: TRBD1
CDR3 DNA: TGCGCCAGCAGTGATAGACAGGGCCCAGGAGAGACCCAGTACTTC
CDR3 protein: CASSDRQGPGETQYF

J gene: TRBJ2-2
V gene: TRBV7-3
clone size: once
D gene: TRBD2
CDR3 DNA: TGTGCCAGCAGCTCACTAGCGGCCGGGGAGCTGTTTTTT
CDR3 protein: CASSSLAAGELFF

J gene: TRBJ2-7
V gene: TRBV4-1
clone size: few
D gene: TRBD1
CDR3 DNA: TGCGCCAGCAGCCCCGGGACAGGCACCTACGAGCAGTACTTC
CDR3 protein: CASSPGTGTYEQYF

J gene: TRBJ1-5
V gene: TRBV5-4
clone size: NA
D gene: TRBD1
CDR3 DNA: TGTGCCAGCAGCTTTGGGGGACAGCCTAATCAGCCCCAGCATTTT
CDR3 protein: CASSFGGQPNQPQHF

J gene: TRBJ2-1
V gene: TRBV7-9
clone size: NA
D gene: TRBD2
CDR3 DNA: TGTGCCAGCAACATACTAGCGGGGGGACCCTACAATGAGCAGTTCTTC
CDR3 protein: CASNILAGGPYNEQFF

J gene: TRBJ2-7
V gene: TRBV14
clone size: NA
D gene: NA
CDR3 DNA: TGTGCCAGCAGCCAAGAAGGTCGCAGCCCCTACGAGCAGTACTTC
CDR3 protein: CASSQEGRSPYEQYF

J gene: TRBJ2-1
V gene: TRBV19
clone size: NA
D gene: TRBD1
CDR3 DNA: TGTGCCAGTAGCACGTCGGGACAGGCCTACAATGAGCAGTTCTTC
CDR3 protein: CASSTSGQAYNEQFF

J gene: TRBJ1-6
V gene: TRBV5-1
clone size: NA
D gene: NA
CDR3 DNA: TGCACCAGCAGCCCAAGGGGAGGGGGAGAAAGTTCACCCCTCCACTTT
CDR3 protein: CTSSPRGGGESSPLHF

J gene: TRBJ1-4
V gene: TRBV6-1
clone size: once
D gene: NA
CDR3 DNA: TGTGCCAGCAGTGAACACCCCTTTTGGCAGGGGTCTAATGAAAAACTGTTTTTT
CDR3 protein: CASSEHPFWQGSNEKLFF